The 25 T cell receptor beta chains presented below share a single source sample, sequenced in a study of blood T cell repertoires in COVID-19. Generated by immunoSEQ multiplex PCR, the TCRdb table keeps only in-frame clones and is missing some. The sample holds 250,000 or so clones; 83% are singletons and the top ten take approximately 3.8%. Sample: PBMCs or T cells enriched from blood (not recorded which). Receptors were obtained from a woman aged 40 to 50 who had been exposed to COVID-19.

This clone was detected only a few times. The V gene is TRBV11-2, the J gene TRBJ2-3, with TRBD2 matching 7 bases. Germline CDR1 reads SGHAT; CDR2 reads FQNNGV. The CDR3 is 11 amino acids. V trimming: 5 bases; J trimming: 15 bases; junction bases outside the gene matches: 8. CDR3 nucleotide sequence: TGTGCCAGCAGCGTCTACCGGGACTATTATTTT. Translated: CASSVYRDYYF.

The gene calls are TRBV3-1 (or the pseudogene TRBV3-2) and TRBJ1-2; 8 bases line up with TRBD1. The CDR3 loop spans 14 amino acids. Germline V CDR1 and CDR2: LGHDT, YNNKEL (reference sequence). Trimming took 5 bases from V and 6 from J; bases not matched to a gene: 8. CDR3 amino acids: CASSASGQEDGYTF. CDR3 DNA sequence: TGTGCCAGCAGCGCATCGGGACAGGAGGATGGCTACACCTTC.

The CDR3, as DNA: TGTGCCAGCAGTTCACCACAGGGTATGTCGGACACTGAAGCTTTCTTT. Its translation is CASSSPQGMSDTEAFF. The chain carries TRBV6-5 and TRBJ1-1, with a possible D match to TRBD1 (6 bases). With 4 bases removed from V and 3 bases from J, the gap between germline ends came to 18 bases. The CDR3 consists of 16 residues. In germline, CDR1 is MNHEY, CDR2 SVGAGI.

The rearrangement uses TRBV5-1 and TRBJ1-1; D is uncertain. Germline-derived CDR1 and CDR2 are SGHRS and YFSETQ. V was trimmed by 5 bases and J by 10 bases, leaving 15 bases between them. This CDR3 is 12 amino acids long. The chain's CDR3 is CASSSAPEGAFF. The CDR3, as DNA: TGCGCCAGCAGTTCTGCCCCTGAGGGAGCTTTCTTT.

The V call is TRBV6-1, the J call TRBJ2-7, with 10 nucleotides matching TRBD2. The CDR3 extends over 17 amino acids. The V gene's germline CDR1 is MNHNS and CDR2 SASEGT. The V and J ends lost 3 bases and 3 bases, in that order; junction bases with no gene match: 11. CDR3 sequence (DNA): TGTGCCAGCAGTGATTGGTTAGCGGGGGGCCAGGGCTACGAGCAGTACTTC. Translated, it gives CASSDWLAGGQGYEQYF.

CDR3 sequence reads: CASSPAGGGGEQFF. The CDR3 DNA reads as TGTGCCAGCAGCCCAGCGGGGGGGGGAGGTGAGCAGTTCTTC. The chain couples TRBV3-1 (or the pseudogene TRBV3-2) to TRBJ2-1; 10 positions match TRBD2. CDR3 length equals 14 residues. CDR1 LGHDT and CDR2 YNNKEL come from the germline V gene (reference sequence). With V trimmed by 4 bases and J by 9 bases, 6 bases remained unmatched.

The chain combines TRBV29-1 with TRBJ1-2; perhaps TRBD1 as D (5 bases). Germline V gives CDR1 SQVTM, CDR2 ANQGSEA. V was trimmed by 0 bases and J by 4 bases, leaving 9 bases between them. The CDR3 is 13 amino acids. The CDR3 bases are TGCAGCGTTGAAGAAGACAGTAGCTATGGCTACACCTTC. This gives the protein CSVEEDSSYGYTF.

The chain links TRBV5-5 to TRBJ1-5, with 12 bases that match TRBD1. V trimming: 4 bases; J trimming: 3 bases; junction bases outside the gene matches: 5. Looked up from germline, CDR1 is SGHKS and CDR2 is YYEKEE (reference sequence). CDR3 length: 16 residues. This CDR3 is CASSPGQGATNQPQHF. The CDR3 nucleotides read TGTGCCAGCAGCCCGGGACAGGGGGCAACCAATCAGCCCCAGCATTTT.

CDR3 sequence: CASSQGGRFGTNNSPLHF. In DNA form, the CDR3 reads TGCGCCAGCAGCCAAGGAGGTCGATTCGGGACTAATAATTCACCCCTCCACTTT. This chain joins TRBV4-3 and TRBJ1-6, with D possibly matching TRBD1 (5 bases). The CDR3 loop spans 18 amino acids. V was clipped by 1 base and J by 5 bases, with 18 bases between them. Looked up from germline, CDR1 is LGHNA and CDR2 is YSLEER.

This chain uses TRBV12-5 with TRBJ1-6, with 9 bases lining up with TRBD1. This CDR3 contains 15 residues. The junction had 5 bases not matched to a gene; V was cut back by 4 bases and J by 7 bases. Germline lookup yields CDR1 LGHNT and CDR2 FRNRAP. Written as DNA, the CDR3 is TGTGCTAGTGGTTCAGGGACAGGGCAAAATTCACCCCTCCACTTT. Translation gives CASGSGTGQNSPLHF. Filled out from reference TRBV12-5 and TRBJ1-6, the complete variable domain reads DARVTQTPRHKVTEMGQEVTMRCQPILGHNTVFWYRQTMMQGLELLAYFRNRAPLDDSGMPKDRFSAEMPDATLATLKIQPSEPRDSAVYFCASGSGTGQNSPLHFGNGTRLTVT.

This sequence joins TRBV25-1 and TRBJ2-1; 8 bases are shared with TRBD2. The CDR3 contains 15 residues. V shed 3 bases and J 5 bases; nucleotides not matched to a gene: 6. The germline V gene encodes CDR1 MGHDK and CDR2 SYGVNS. The CDR3 bases are TGTGCCAGCAGTGATGCCGGCGGGGGGCACAATGAGCAGTTCTTC. Translation gives CASSDAGGGHNEQFF.

The V gene is TRBV10-3, the J gene TRBJ2-3; 8 bases match TRBD2. The CDR3 is 15 residues long. Germline CDR1 is ENHRY and CDR2 is SYGVKD. V was pared by 3 bases and J by 4 bases, with 6 bases of the junction left unmatched. This CDR3 is CAISDSSGWADTQYF. DNA of the CDR3: TGTGCCATCAGTGACTCTAGCGGGTGGGCAGATACGCAGTATTTT.

The V and J genes are TRBV10-3 and TRBJ1-1; D not certain. The CDR3 runs to 11 residues. Germline V gene lookup returns CDR1 ENHRY and CDR2 SYGVKD. The V and J ends lost 1 base and 6 bases respectively, with 3 bases between them. CDR3 nucleotide sequence: TGTGCCATCAGTGAGTTCGCTGAAGCTTTCTTT. Its protein product is CAISEFAEAFF.

The chain links TRBV23-1 to TRBJ2-7; D possibly corresponds to TRBD1 (5 bases). TRBV23-1 counts as an open reading frame of uncertain function. The length of the CDR3 is 15 residues. V was trimmed by 2 bases and J by 7 bases, leaving 18 bases between them. The CDR3 reads CASSQILQEGLEQYF. As DNA, the CDR3 is TGCGCCAGCAGTCAAATCCTACAGGAAGGTTTAGAGCAGTACTTC.

The chain has TRBV7-9 and TRBJ1-2; TRBD1 might be the D (5 bases). Trimming shortened V by 4 bases and J by 6 bases, and 12 bases separated the two germline ends. Germline loops: CDR1 SEHNR, CDR2 FQNEAQ (reference sequence). This CDR3 contains 13 residues. The CDR3 region is CASSSSGGDGYTF. The CDR3, as DNA: TGTGCCAGCAGCTCTAGCGGGGGGGATGGCTACACCTTC. Together with reference TRBV7-9 and TRBJ1-2, the CDR3 gives the full variable domain: DTGVSQNPRHKITKRGQNVTFRCDPISEHNRLYWYRQTLGQGPEFLTYFQNEAQLEKSRLLSDRFSAERPKGSFSTLEIQRTEQGDSAMYLCASSSSGGDGYTFGSGTRLTVV.

The V and J genes are TRBV7-3 and TRBJ2-2; TRBD1 agrees at 9 bases. After removal of 6 bases from V and 1 base from J, the junction contained 3 bases not matched to a gene. Germline CDR1 and CDR2: SGHTA and FQGTGA. The CDR3 is 15 residues long. CDR3: CASREGQGNTGELFF. DNA for the CDR3: TGTGCCAGCAGGGAGGGACAGGGGAACACCGGGGAGCTGTTTTTT. The full variable domain, rest sourced from reference TRBV7-3 and TRBJ2-2, is GAGVSQTPSNKVTEKGKYVELRCDPISGHTALYWYRQSLGQGPEFLIYFQGTGAADDSGLPNDRFFAVRPEGSVSTLKIQRTERGDSAVYLCASREGQGNTGELFFGEGSRLTVL.

The chain has TRBV4-3 and TRBJ2-1; 8 bases match TRBD1. With V trimmed by 3 bases and J by 6 bases, 10 bases remained unmatched. The length of the CDR3 is 16 residues. Per germline, CDR1 LGHNA and CDR2 YSLEER. The CDR3 reads CASSQGILDRVNEQFF. CDR3 sequence (DNA): TGCGCCAGCAGCCAGGGTATCTTGGACAGGGTCAATGAGCAGTTCTTC.

The gene calls are TRBV28 and TRBJ2-1; 9 nucleotides match TRBD2. Germline V CDR1 and CDR2: MDHEN, SYDVKM. The V gene end was trimmed by 8 bases and the J gene end by 9 bases; junction bases not matched to a gene: 14. CDR3 size: 15 residues. The DNA of the CDR3 is TGTGCCAGCCTCCCCCGCAGCGGGGGGAGGAGTGAGCAGTTCTTC. This encodes CASLPRSGGRSEQFF.

The gene calls are TRBV21-1 and TRBJ1-1; TRBD1, the D gene given by the table, was not confirmed from the DNA. TRBV21-1 is assigned pseudogene status. CDR3 length equals 16 residues. The CDR3 region has the DNA TGTGCCAGCAGCAACGAGAAGGGGGCGGGGAACACTGAAGCTTTCTTT. Protein sequence: CASSNEKGAGNTEAFF.

The V gene is TRBV9, the J gene TRBJ1-1, with 7 bases fitting TRBD1. The germline V gene has CDR1 SGDLS and CDR2 YYNGEE. This CDR3 has 15 residues. V lost 3 bases to trimming and J lost 5 bases; unmatched junction nucleotides: 10. CDR3 bases: TGTGCCAGCAGCGGCGTACCAACAGGGGAGACTGAAGCTTTCTTT. The encoded protein is CASSGVPTGETEAFF. Together with reference TRBV9 and TRBJ1-1, the CDR3 gives the full variable domain: DSGVTQTPKHLITATGQRVTLRCSPRSGDLSVYWYQQSLDQGLQFLIQYYNGEERAKGNILERFSAQQFPDLHSELNLSSLELGDSALYFCASSGVPTGETEAFFGQGTRLTVV.

The genes are TRBV10-3 and TRBJ1-5; possible D gene TRBD1, 6 bases. Germline CDR1 reads ENHRY; CDR2 reads SYGVKD. Trimming removed 0 bases at V and 0 bases at J, with 9 bases between. The CDR3 contains 16 residues. The CDR3: CAISESTGYSNQPQHF. CDR3 sequence (DNA): TGTGCCATCAGTGAGTCGACAGGCTATAGCAATCAGCCCCAGCATTTT.

The chain is built from TRBV28 and TRBJ1-2; the D gene is possibly TRBD1 (5 bases). Germline values: CDR1 MDHEN, CDR2 SYDVKM. Trimming took 6 bases from V and 3 from J, leaving 14 bases between them. The CDR3 loop spans 14 amino acids. The CDR3 bases are TGTGCCAGCAGGGGGGAGGGGATTGACTATGGCTACACCTTC. Translated: CASRGEGIDYGYTF.

This clone was seen more than once but under ten times. This chain joins TRBV9 and TRBJ1-2; D not certain. Trimming pared 4 bases from V and 11 bases from J, leaving 30 bases between. In germline, CDR1 is SGDLS, CDR2 YYNGEE. This CDR3 contains 17 residues. The DNA for the CDR3 is TGTGCCAGCAGCCCGGGAGTAAGAGGCGGGGTCGGGGATAGGTACACCTTC. This sequence encodes CASSPGVRGGVGDRYTF. The whole variable domain, filled in from reference TRBV9 and TRBJ1-2, reads DSGVTQTPKHLITATGQRVTLRCSPRSGDLSVYWYQQSLDQGLQFLIQYYNGEERAKGNILERFSAQQFPDLHSELNLSSLELGDSALYFCASSPGVRGGVGDRYTFGSGTRLTVV.

In its sample, this clone was seen once. The chain recombines TRBV6-2 or TRBV6-3 with TRBJ2-2, with D perhaps matching TRBD2 (6 bases). The V gene's germline CDR1 is MNHEY and CDR2 SVGEGT. CDR3 size: 15 residues. Trimming pared 5 bases from V and 3 bases from J, leaving 13 bases between. The CDR3 sequence: CASSRRTTHTGELFF. The CDR3 coding sequence is TGTGCCAGCAGTCGTAGGACTACACACACCGGGGAGCTGTTTTTT.

The rearrangement joins TRBV9 to TRBJ1-3, with D possibly being TRBD1 (5 bases). Trimming shortened V by 4 bases and J by 0 bases, and 17 bases separated the two germline ends. CDR3 length: 17 amino acids. Germline-derived CDR1 and CDR2 are SGDLS and YYNGEE. The CDR3 region has the DNA TGTGCCAGCAGCCCGTCGACAGATCTTTACTCTGGAAACACCATATATTTT. Protein product: CASSPSTDLYSGNTIYF.